A single sample is the source of the 5 T cell receptor beta chains below, sequenced in a study of T-cell reconstitution after alpha-beta-depleted transplantation in children. Unique molecular identifiers were used in preparing the TCRbeta library. Via MiXCR, TCRdb re-called the PCR reads, giving one row per CDR3 protein. The sample has about 200,000 distinct CDR3 sequences; roughly 9.1% are singletons. The sequencing used PBMCs, mostly from graft donor cells, collected 360 days after TCRalphabeta/CD19-depleted stem cell transplant. Receptors were obtained from a male patient between 2 and 9 years old who had a stem cell transplant for acute myeloid leukemia, so the T cells may come from the graft donor.

This chain joins TRBV29-1 and TRBJ2-5; no definite D call. V lost 3 bases to trimming and J lost 5 bases, with 4 bases between them. Germline V gene sequence: CDR1 SQVTM, CDR2 ANQGSEA. This CDR3 contains 10 residues. The CDR3 nucleotides read TGCAGCGTTGATTGGGAGACCCAGTACTTC. Its translation: CSVDWETQYF.

This rearrangement joins TRBV5-5 to TRBJ2-1, with TRBD2 identical over 9 bases. J was trimmed by 3 bases and V by 2 bases; bases with no gene match: 9. The CDR3 has 17 residues. Per germline, CDR1 SGHKS and CDR2 YYEKEE (reference sequence). CDR3 DNA sequence: TGTGCCAGCAGCTTTAGGGCTAGCGGGGATTTCTACAATGAGCAGTTCTTC. It encodes CASSFRASGDFYNEQFF.

The table lists this clonotype with many counts. This chain links TRBV20-1 with TRBJ2-3; D unresolved. The germline V gene encodes CDR1 DFQATT and CDR2 SNEGSKA (reference sequence). The V end was cut by 1 base, the J end by 2 bases, with 13 bases between. The CDR3 is 15 residues long. The CDR3 nucleotides read TGCAGTGCTAGAGGTCGTAACCCGTCCACAGATACGCAGTATTTT. This encodes CSARGRNPSTDTQYF.

The CDR3 nucleotides are TGTGCCAGCAGCCCCGGGACGGGCGATGAGCAGTTCTTC. It is translated as CASSPGTGDEQFF. The rearrangement uses TRBV9 and TRBJ2-1; TRBD1 or TRBD2 may be the D gene (5 bases each). Trimming took off 4 bases at V and 8 bases at J, with 13 bases between the two ends. CDR1 and CDR2 from the germline V gene are SGDLS and YYNGEE. The CDR3 totals 13 residues.

This clonotype was seen many times. This chain uses TRBV20-1 with TRBJ1-4, with a possible D match to TRBD1 (6 bases). This CDR3 contains 14 residues. Germline assignment: CDR1 DFQATT and CDR2 SNEGSKA (reference sequence). V dropped 6 bases and J dropped 3 bases, with 14 bases sitting between them. CDR3 protein: CSAPYREANEKLFF. CDR3 DNA sequence: TGCAGTGCGCCCTACAGGGAGGCTAATGAAAAACTGTTTTTT.